This record looks at one T cell receptor beta chain sequence and its context. What it recognizes is unknown. With random hexamers, 0.5 to 1 ug RNA was reverse transcribed. A multiplex approach, immunoSEQ multiplex PCR, amplified TCR beta CDR3 across 54 Vbeta and 13 Jbeta. TCRdb reanalysed the immunoSEQ multiplex PCR reads using MiXCR and keeps one entry per CDR3 protein. The data hold some 450,000 distinct CDR3 sequences, with 85% observed a single time. With 4 bases removed from V and 3 bases from J, the gap between germline ends came to 22 bases. This CDR3 contains 18 residues. This entry is derived from a study of CD8 T cells in Susac syndrome. Findings and caveats of the study: An acknowledgment was made by the study that its TCR sequencing and HLA analysis involved relatively few individuals.

Sequencing of TCR beta drew on CD8+ and CD4+ T cells from blood. This clonotype was obtained from a human donor with multiple sclerosis. This chain connects TRBV12-3 or TRBV12-4 to TRBJ1-5, with a possible D match to TRBD1 (6 bases). The material sequenced was CD8+ T cells from PBMCs. The CDR3 nucleotides read TGTGCCAGCAGTTCCGGATCACTCAGACAGGCATTCAATCAGCCCCAGCATTTT. It translates to CASSSGSLRQAFNQPQHF.